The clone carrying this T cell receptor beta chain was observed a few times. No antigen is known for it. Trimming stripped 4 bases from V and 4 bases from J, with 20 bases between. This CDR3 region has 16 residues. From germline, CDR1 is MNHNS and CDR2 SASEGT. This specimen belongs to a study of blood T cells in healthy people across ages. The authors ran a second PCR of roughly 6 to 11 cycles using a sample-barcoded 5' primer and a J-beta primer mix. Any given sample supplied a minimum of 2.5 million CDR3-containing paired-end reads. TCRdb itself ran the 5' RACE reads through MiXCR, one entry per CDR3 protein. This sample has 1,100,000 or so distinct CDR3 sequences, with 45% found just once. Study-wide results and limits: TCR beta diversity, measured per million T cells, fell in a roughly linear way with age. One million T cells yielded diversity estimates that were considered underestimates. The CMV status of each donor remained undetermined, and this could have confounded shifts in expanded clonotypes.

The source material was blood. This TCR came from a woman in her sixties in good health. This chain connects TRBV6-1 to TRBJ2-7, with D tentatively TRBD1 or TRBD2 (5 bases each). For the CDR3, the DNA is TGTGCCAGCAGTGCAGCGGCGAGAGACAGAACTTACGAGCAGTACTTC. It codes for CASSAAARDRTYEQYF.